This T cell receptor beta chain comes out of a study of T cell repertoires in cytomegalovirus infection. Study-wide background: Public TCR beta signatures indicated both CMV infection and matching HLA type.

TCRdb re-derived calls from the reads in MiXCR, one entry per CDR3 protein. The sample has 180,000 or so distinct CDR3 sequences; approximately 18% are singletons. CDR3 length equals 16 residues. Looked up from germline, CDR1 is LNHNV and CDR2 is YYDKDF (reference sequence). Trimming took 0 bases from V and 0 from J, leaving 12 bases between them. The TCR comes from a human donor in good health (CMV status not recorded). Some clones in this sample may be carry-over from other donors' samples. Sequencing input: CD8+ T cells from PBMCs. The rearrangement links TRBV15 to TRBJ2-7; weak D call: TRBD2 (5 bases). CDR3 loop: CATSREDPSLSYEQYF. CDR3 bases: TGTGCCACCAGCAGAGAAGATCCTAGCCTCTCCTACGAGCAGTACTTC.